In this sample, the clone carrying this TCR beta chain turned up a few times. Its antigen remains unidentified. Time point described: persistent/refractory GD, antithyroid drugs over 5 years with positive TRAb. TCR sequences were obtained from RNA taken from PBMCs. The patients included were those that came from an endocrinology department in Xi'an, China. Blood from the periphery, around 9.3 milliliters in all, was drawn into EDTA tubes. CDR3-region Arm-PCR and iRepertoire HTBI primers produced the TCR beta libraries. TCRdb ran MiXCR on the multiplex PCR reads and lists one entry per CDR3 protein. In the table there are some 470,000 distinct CDR3 sequences, roughly a fifth of which are singletons. The data were obtained in a study of regulatory T cells in long-lasting Graves disease. Overall study results and limits: TCR diversity was lower in persistent Graves' patients than in newly diagnosed ones.

The CDR3 totals 14 residues. CDR1 MNHNS and CDR2 SASEGT come from the germline V gene. Trimming removed 2 bases from V and 4 bases from J, with 11 bases in between. The chain has TRBV6-1 and TRBJ2-5; D could derive from TRBD1 or TRBD2 (6 bases each). The clonotype comes from a female donor with Graves disease. Specimen: peripheral blood mononuclear cells (PBMCs), collected when the disease was refractory, from a patient treated with antithyroid drugs. CDR3 bases: TGTGCCAGCAGTGAATACAGGGAGGTAGAGACCCAGTACTTC. This sequence encodes CASSEYREVETQYF.